This TCR beta chain comes out of a study of shared clonotypes between healthy human individuals. Study-wide context: Aged between 18 and 49, the donors were a couple of women and a few men.

Both subsets, CD45RA+ naive and CD45RA-negative memory, were split from the CD4+ cells. This CDR3 is 11 amino acids long. Germline V gene lookup returns CDR1 ENHRY and CDR2 SYGVKD. In the authors' workflow: With immunoSEQ giving junction-only sequences and no quality scores, filtering differed. The method was immunoSEQ multiplex PCR; TCRdb's version includes in-frame clones alone and lacks a portion of them. V and J calls and clone size are copied from that table; D and trimming were computed from the DNA. This table holds roughly 2 million clones, roughly 95% found once. On this clone itself: A junction boundary mismatches the germline segment, possibly from a read error.

This receptor was obtained from a man younger than 35 in good health. The V gene is TRBV10-3, the J gene TRBJ2-7, with D hard to call. Sequencing input: naive CD4+ T cells sorted from blood. Subset given: CD45RA+ positively selected. CDR3 residues: CAISRYPEVHF. The CDR3 bases are TGTGCCATCAGTAGGTACCCTGAGGTGCACTTC.